Each of the 24 T cell receptor beta chains below was sequenced from the same sample in a study of blood T cell repertoires in COVID-19. Only in-frame clones appear in the TCRdb table, and some are missing; sequencing was by immunoSEQ multiplex PCR. The table records about 500,000 clones, roughly 89% of them present only once. The sequenced sample was peripheral blood. Receptor source: a woman aged 45-65 years with COVID-19, enrolled during active disease.

The CDR3 here is CASTPTGYGYTF. For the CDR3, the DNA is TGTGCCAGTACACCCACAGGGTATGGCTACACCTTC. The chain recombines TRBV19 with TRBJ1-2; tentatively, D is TRBD1 (6 bases). CDR3 size: 12 residues. Germline assignment: CDR1 LNHDA and CDR2 SQIVND (reference sequence). V lost 7 bases, J lost 5 bases, and 11 bases lay in between.

This clone was seen just once. The chain joins TRBV6-6 to TRBJ2-7; possibly TRBD2 for D (5 bases). The ends were cut back, 2 bases at V and 2 bases at J, with 7 bases in the middle. CDR1 and CDR2 (germline): MNHNY, SVGAGI (reference sequence). The CDR3 spans 13 residues. The CDR3 sequence is CASSYEGTYEQYF. The CDR3 DNA reads TGTGCCAGCAGTTACGAGGGTACCTACGAGCAGTACTTC.

The J gene is TRBJ2-7, the V gene TRBV2, with D perhaps TRBD1 (6 bases). The CDR3 is 17 residues long. CDR1 SNHLY and CDR2 FYNNEI come from the germline V gene. Trimming shortened V by 3 bases and J by 1 base, and 19 bases separated the two germline ends. The CDR3 is CASSDETGYGNSYEQYF. The CDR3, as DNA: TGTGCCAGCAGTGATGAAACAGGGTACGGTAATTCCTACGAGCAGTACTTC.

This sequence joins TRBV19 and TRBJ1-1, with D possibly TRBD1 on 5 matching bases. This CDR3 contains 15 residues. Germline CDR1 and CDR2: LNHDA and SQIVND (reference sequence). The ends were cut back, 1 base at V and 4 bases at J, with 13 bases in the middle. DNA for the CDR3: TGTGCCAGTAGTATAGGAGCAGGGACTAGCACTGAAGCTTTCTTT. It yields the protein CASSIGAGTSTEAFF.

CDR3 loop: CASSLASGGAYEQYF. The CDR3 coding sequence is TGTGCCAGCAGTTTAGCTAGCGGGGGGGCCTACGAGCAGTACTTC. The chain has TRBV28 and TRBJ2-7; 12 nucleotides align to TRBD2. The V gene's germline CDR1 is MDHEN and CDR2 SYDVKM. J was trimmed by 2 bases and V by 2 bases; bases with no gene match: 1. The CDR3 has 15 amino acids.

This clone appeared once. The chain links TRBV19 to TRBJ2-7; perhaps TRBD1 as D (5 bases). The CDR3 is made up of 14 amino acids. Germline V gene sequence: CDR1 LNHDA, CDR2 SQIVND (reference sequence). With 4 bases removed from V and 0 bases from J, the gap between germline ends came to 10 bases. As DNA, the CDR3 is TGTGCCAGTAGTAAGGGGTTTACCTCCTACGAGCAGTACTTC. Protein: CASSKGFTSYEQYF.

This chain uses TRBV16 with TRBJ2-7; TRBD2 aligns across 7 bases. The CDR3 is 15 amino acids. CDR1 KGHSY and CDR2 FQNENV come from the germline V gene. Losses at the gene ends were 2 bases for V and 0 bases for J; bases not matched to a gene: 4. The CDR3 is CASSQSGVNSYEQYF. The DNA of the CDR3 is TGTGCCAGCAGCCAAAGCGGGGTAAACTCCTACGAGCAGTACTTC. The variable domain in full, completed from reference TRBV16 and TRBJ2-7, reads GEEVAQTPKHLVRGEGQKAKLYCAPIKGHSYVFWYQQVLKNEFKFLISFQNENVFDETGMPKERFSAKCLPNSPCSLEIQATKLEDSAVYFCASSQSGVNSYEQYFGPGTRLTVT.

The rearrangement joins TRBV3-1 (or the pseudogene TRBV3-2) to TRBJ2-3; 8 bases fit TRBD1. Germline V gene data show CDR1 as LGHDT and CDR2 as YNNKEL (reference sequence). V lost 1 base to trimming and J lost 2 bases; unmatched junction nucleotides: 2. The CDR3 is 15 amino acids. The DNA of the CDR3 is TGTGCCAGCAGCCAAGGACAGGGGTTCACAGATACGCAGTATTTT. Its translation: CASSQGQGFTDTQYF.

V gene TRBV5-1 combines with J gene TRBJ2-5; 10 bases are a match to TRBD2. V shed 0 bases and J 2 bases; nucleotides not matched to a gene: 4. The CDR3 runs to 16 residues. CDR1 and CDR2 (germline): SGHRS, YFSETQ. This CDR3 reads CASSLEVSGGQETQYF. The CDR3 coding sequence is TGCGCCAGCAGCTTGGAGGTTAGCGGGGGGCAAGAGACCCAGTACTTC.

The chain is built from TRBV15 and TRBJ1-6; 7 bases agree with TRBD1. The CDR3 has 16 amino acids. V lost 6 bases, J lost 7 bases, and 12 bases stayed unmatched. Germline V gene sequence: CDR1 LNHNV, CDR2 YYDKDF (reference sequence). Here the CDR3 DNA reads TGTGCCACCAGACACTCTCGACAGGGCCTGAATTCACCCCTCCACTTT. Encoded protein: CATRHSRQGLNSPLHF.

The chain employs TRBV6-2 or TRBV6-3 and TRBJ1-4; TRBD1 matches at 10 bases. The germline CDR1 and CDR2 sequences are MNHEY and SVGEGT. Trimming cost V 5 bases and J 8 bases; bases outside gene matches: 11. This CDR3 has 16 residues. CDR3 residues: CASSQPSGTGVEKLFF. The DNA for the CDR3 is TGTGCCAGCAGTCAACCTTCCGGGACAGGGGTAGAAAAACTGTTTTTT.

J is TRBJ1-1 and V is TRBV7-2; weak D call: TRBD1 (6 bases). Germline V CDR1 and CDR2: SGHTA, FQGNSA. V was shortened by 1 base and J by 4 bases, with 22 bases between the two germline ends. CDR3 length: 18 amino acids. The CDR3 sequence is CASSLDGRGFFARTEAFF. CDR3 sequence (DNA): TGTGCCAGCAGCTTAGATGGCAGGGGTTTTTTCGCTCGCACTGAAGCTTTCTTT. The variable domain in full, completed from reference TRBV7-2 and TRBJ1-1, reads GAGVSQSPSNKVTEKGKDVELRCDPISGHTALYWYRQSLGQGLEFLIYFQGNSAPDKSGLPSDRFSAERTGGSVSTLTIQRTQQEDSAVYLCASSLDGRGFFARTEAFFGQGTRLTVV.

A word on this clone: This sample includes further DNA sequences coding for the same CDR3. This chain links TRBV5-1 with TRBJ2-3, with 9 nucleotides matching TRBD2. CDR1 is SGHRS and CDR2 is YFSETQ in the germline V gene. The CDR3 extends over 14 amino acids. The V and J ends lost 4 bases and 5 bases, in that order; junction bases with no gene match: 5. The CDR3 here is CASSGGGAGDTQYF. The CDR3 DNA follows: TGCGCCAGCAGCGGCGGGGGGGCCGGAGATACGCAGTATTTT. Drawing the rest from reference TRBV5-1 and TRBJ2-3, the complete variable domain is KAGVTQTPRYLIKTRGQQVTLSCSPISGHRSVSWYQQTPGQGLQFLFEYFSETQRNKGNFPGRFSGRQFSNSRSEMNVSTLELGDSALYLCASSGGGAGDTQYFGPGTRLTVL.

The V gene is TRBV7-9, the J gene TRBJ2-3, with 7 bases matching TRBD1. The germline V gene encodes CDR1 SEHNR and CDR2 FQNEAQ (reference sequence). J was trimmed by 2 bases and V by 5 bases; bases with no gene match: 10. This CDR3 has 16 amino acids. The CDR3 nucleotides read TGTGCCAGCAGCCCACGGCGTCAGGGGGTCACAGATACGCAGTATTTT. Translated: CASSPRRQGVTDTQYF. The variable domain in full, completed from reference TRBV7-9 and TRBJ2-3, reads DTGVSQNPRHKITKRGQNVTFRCDPISEHNRLYWYRQTLGQGPEFLTYFQNEAQLEKSRLLSDRFSAERPKGSFSTLEIQRTEQGDSAMYLCASSPRRQGVTDTQYFGPGTRLTVL.

The chain uses TRBV6-5 and TRBJ2-3; D not resolved. The V gene's germline CDR1 is MNHEY and CDR2 SVGAGI. The CDR3 has 13 amino acids. V shed 6 bases and J shed 6 bases, with 13 bases lying between them. The CDR3: CASSPGSPDTQYF. CDR3 coding DNA: TGTGCCAGCAGCCCAGGCTCCCCGGATACGCAGTATTTT.

The chain uses TRBV30 and TRBJ1-2; tentatively, D is TRBD1 (6 bases). The CDR3 spans 13 residues. Trimming cost V 1 base and J 7 bases, with 13 bases left between them. Germline V gene data show CDR1 as GTSNPN and CDR2 as SVGIG (reference sequence). CDR3 loop: CAWSGGGLGGYTF. The CDR3, as DNA: TGTGCCTGGAGTGGCGGGGGGCTGGGTGGCTACACCTTC.

The chain couples TRBV5-4 to TRBJ2-1, with TRBD2 matching over 11 bases. CDR1 is SGHNT, CDR2 YYREEE, per germline (reference sequence). The CDR3 covers 15 residues. Losses at the gene ends were 1 base for V and 7 bases for J; bases not matched to a gene: 4. The CDR3 reads CASSLSTSGGNEQFF. CDR3 DNA sequence: TGTGCCAGCAGCTTGTCCACTAGCGGGGGTAATGAGCAGTTCTTC. Supplemented by reference TRBV5-4 and TRBJ2-1, the full variable domain reads ETGVTQSPTHLIKTRGQQVTLRCSSQSGHNTVSWYQQALGQGPQFIFQYYREEENGRGNFPPRFSGLQFPNYSSELNVNALELDDSALYLCASSLSTSGGNEQFFGPGTRLTVL.

The chain joins TRBV5-4 to TRBJ1-2, with D hard to call. The germline CDR1 and CDR2 sequences are SGHNT and YYREEE (reference sequence). The length of the CDR3 is 12 residues. The V end lost 4 bases, the J end lost 7 bases, and 11 bases lay between the germline ends. This CDR3 reads CASSQGGGGYTF. CDR3 coding DNA: TGTGCCAGCAGCCAAGGTGGCGGTGGCTACACCTTC.

This chain uses TRBV6-5 with TRBJ1-1; TRBD1 might be the D (5 bases). Germline V gene data show CDR1 as MNHEY and CDR2 as SVGAGI. The CDR3 has 13 amino acids. V lost 6 bases and J lost 8, with 16 bases in between. CDR3 sequence: CASSQDTAKEAFF. CDR3 DNA: TGTGCCAGCAGCCAGGACACGGCCAAGGAAGCTTTCTTT.

The V call is TRBV4-1, the J call TRBJ2-5; possibly TRBD2 for D (6 bases). Germline values: CDR1 MGHRA, CDR2 YSYEKL. V gave up 0 bases and J gave up 4 bases, with 15 bases separating them. This CDR3 contains 16 residues. CDR3 amino acids: CASSQESGVLAETQYF. The CDR3 region has the DNA TGCGCCAGCAGCCAAGAGTCTGGTGTACTAGCAGAGACCCAGTACTTC.

This rearrangement joins TRBV27 to TRBJ1-2; D is undetermined. The germline V gene has CDR1 MNHEY and CDR2 SMNVEV (reference sequence). The germline V and J ends were trimmed by 3 bases and 4 bases, with 9 bases remaining between them. The CDR3 has 13 amino acids. The CDR3 region is CASSFAGLYGYTF. The CDR3 bases are TGTGCCAGCAGTTTTGCAGGTCTCTATGGCTACACCTTC.

The chain couples TRBV11-2 to TRBJ2-2; 9 bases line up with TRBD2. Germline CDR1 SGHAT, CDR2 FQNNGV. CDR3 length: 18 residues. Unmatched junction bases numbered 16, after V lost 6 bases and J lost 5 bases. Written as DNA, the CDR3 is TGTGCCAGCAGATTTCCCCCGCGGGGGGGAAGATCGACCGGGGAGCTGTTTTTT. It encodes CASRFPPRGGRSTGELFF.

The chain uses TRBV5-1 and TRBJ1-2, with D perhaps matching TRBD1 (6 bases). The CDR3 has 15 amino acids. Germline values: CDR1 SGHRS, CDR2 YFSETQ. Trimming cost V 3 bases and J 3 bases, with 15 bases left between them. The CDR3 is CASSSNLGTHYGYTF. CDR3 DNA: TGCGCCAGCAGCTCAAACCTCGGGACACACTATGGCTACACCTTC.

The rearrangement uses TRBV6-6 and TRBJ2-7; 7 bases map to TRBD1. There are 15 residues in the CDR3. CDR1 MNHNY and CDR2 SVGAGI come from the germline V gene (reference sequence). The ends lost 8 bases at V and 2 bases at J; junction bases unmatched: 12. CDR3 in DNA: TGTGCCAGCGCCTTGGACAGGTCACGCACCTACGAGCAGTACTTC. This sequence encodes CASALDRSRTYEQYF.